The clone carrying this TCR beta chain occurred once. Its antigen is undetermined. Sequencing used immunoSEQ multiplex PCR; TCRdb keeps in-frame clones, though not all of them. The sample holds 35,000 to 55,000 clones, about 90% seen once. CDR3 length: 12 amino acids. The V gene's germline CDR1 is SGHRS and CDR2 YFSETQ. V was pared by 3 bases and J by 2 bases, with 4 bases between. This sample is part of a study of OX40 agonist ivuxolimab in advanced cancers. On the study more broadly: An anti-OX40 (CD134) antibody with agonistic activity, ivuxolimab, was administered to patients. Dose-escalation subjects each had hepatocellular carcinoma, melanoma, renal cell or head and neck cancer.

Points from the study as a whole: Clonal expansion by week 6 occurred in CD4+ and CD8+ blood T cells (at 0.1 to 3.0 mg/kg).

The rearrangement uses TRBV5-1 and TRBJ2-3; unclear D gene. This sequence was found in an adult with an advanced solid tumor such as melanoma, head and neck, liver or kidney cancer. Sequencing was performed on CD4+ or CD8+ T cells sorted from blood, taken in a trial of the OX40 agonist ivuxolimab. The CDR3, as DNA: TGCGCCAGCAGCTACAACACAGATACGCAGTATTTT. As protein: CASSYNTDTQYF.